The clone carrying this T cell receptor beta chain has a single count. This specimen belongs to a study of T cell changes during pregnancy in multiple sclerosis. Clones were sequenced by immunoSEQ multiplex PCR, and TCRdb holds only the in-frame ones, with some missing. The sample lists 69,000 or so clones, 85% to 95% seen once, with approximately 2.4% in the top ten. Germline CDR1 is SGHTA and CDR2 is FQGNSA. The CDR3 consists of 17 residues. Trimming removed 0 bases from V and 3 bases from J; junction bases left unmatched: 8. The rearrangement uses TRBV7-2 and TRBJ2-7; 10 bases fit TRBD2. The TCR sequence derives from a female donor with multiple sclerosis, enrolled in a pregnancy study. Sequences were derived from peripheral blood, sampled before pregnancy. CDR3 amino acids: CASSLAGGASGGYEQYF. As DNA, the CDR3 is TGTGCCAGCAGCTTAGCAGGGGGGGCTAGCGGGGGCTACGAGCAGTACTTC.